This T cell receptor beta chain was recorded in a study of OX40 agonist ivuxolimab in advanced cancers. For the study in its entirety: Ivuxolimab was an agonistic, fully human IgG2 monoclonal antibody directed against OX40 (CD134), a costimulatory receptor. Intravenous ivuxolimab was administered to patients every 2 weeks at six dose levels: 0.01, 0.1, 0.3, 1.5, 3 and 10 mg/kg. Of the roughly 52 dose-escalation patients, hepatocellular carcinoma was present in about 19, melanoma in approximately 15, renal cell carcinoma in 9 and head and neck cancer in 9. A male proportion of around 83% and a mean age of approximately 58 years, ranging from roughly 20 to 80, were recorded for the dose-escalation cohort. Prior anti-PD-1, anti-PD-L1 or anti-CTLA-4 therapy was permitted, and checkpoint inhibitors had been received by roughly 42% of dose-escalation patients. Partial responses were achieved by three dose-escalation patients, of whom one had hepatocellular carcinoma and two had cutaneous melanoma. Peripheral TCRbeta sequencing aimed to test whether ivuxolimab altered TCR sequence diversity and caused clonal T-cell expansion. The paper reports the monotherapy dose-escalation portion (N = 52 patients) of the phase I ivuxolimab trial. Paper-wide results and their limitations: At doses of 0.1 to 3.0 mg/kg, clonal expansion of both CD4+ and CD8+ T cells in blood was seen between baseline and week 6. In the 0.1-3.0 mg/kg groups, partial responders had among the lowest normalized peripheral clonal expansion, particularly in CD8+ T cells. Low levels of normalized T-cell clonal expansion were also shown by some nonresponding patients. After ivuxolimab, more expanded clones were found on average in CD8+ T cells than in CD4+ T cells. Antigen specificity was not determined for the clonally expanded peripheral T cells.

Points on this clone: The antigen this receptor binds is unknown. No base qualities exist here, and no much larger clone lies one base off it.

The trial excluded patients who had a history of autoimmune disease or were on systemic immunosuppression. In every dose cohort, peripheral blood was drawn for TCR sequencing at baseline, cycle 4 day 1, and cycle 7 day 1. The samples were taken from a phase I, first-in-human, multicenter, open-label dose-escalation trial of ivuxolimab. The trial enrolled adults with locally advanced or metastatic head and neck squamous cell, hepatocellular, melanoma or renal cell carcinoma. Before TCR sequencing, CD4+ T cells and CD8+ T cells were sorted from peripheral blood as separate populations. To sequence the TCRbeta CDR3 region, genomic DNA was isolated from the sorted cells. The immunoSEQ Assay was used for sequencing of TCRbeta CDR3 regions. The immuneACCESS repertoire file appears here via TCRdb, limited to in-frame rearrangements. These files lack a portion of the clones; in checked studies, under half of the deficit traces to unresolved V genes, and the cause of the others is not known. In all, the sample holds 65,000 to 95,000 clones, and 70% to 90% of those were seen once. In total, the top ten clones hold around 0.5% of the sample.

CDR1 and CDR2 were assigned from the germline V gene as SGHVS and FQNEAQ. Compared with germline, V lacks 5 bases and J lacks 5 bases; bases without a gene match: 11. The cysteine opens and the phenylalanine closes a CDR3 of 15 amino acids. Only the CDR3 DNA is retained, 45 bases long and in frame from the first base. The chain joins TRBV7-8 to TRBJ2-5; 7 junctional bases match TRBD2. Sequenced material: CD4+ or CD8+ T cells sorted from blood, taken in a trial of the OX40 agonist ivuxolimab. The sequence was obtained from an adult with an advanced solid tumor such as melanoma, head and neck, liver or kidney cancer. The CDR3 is CASSPRGAGTETQYF. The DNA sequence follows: TGTGCCAGCAGCCCCCGGGGAGCGGGGACGGAGACCCAGTACTTC. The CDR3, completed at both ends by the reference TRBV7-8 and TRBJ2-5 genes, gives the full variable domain GAGVSQSPRYKVAKRGQDVALRCDPISGHVSLFWYQQALGQGPEFLTYFQNEAQLDKSGLPSDRFFAERPEGSVSTLKIQRTQQEDSAVYLCASSPRGAGTETQYFGPGTRLLVL.